This T cell receptor beta chain is from a study of regulatory T cells in long-lasting Graves disease. Notes on the study in general: Comparison showed that persistent patients shared more public clonotypes (about 2,700) than new patients (966).

Assembly of TCR beta libraries relied on iRepertoire HTBI primers together with Arm-PCR of CDR3 regions. TCRdb reprocessed the multiplex PCR reads with MiXCR, giving one entry per CDR3 protein. The data contain approximately 470,000 distinct CDR3 sequences, under 20% of them singletons. V dropped 2 bases and J dropped 8; count of bases not matched to a gene: 5. CDR1 and CDR2 from the germline V gene are DFQATT and SNEGSKA (reference sequence). The CDR3 runs 15 residues. Time point indicated: newly diagnosed GD, antithyroid drugs for less than 3 months. PBMC RNA was the source of the TCR library. This clonotype was seen many times. Its antigen remains unknown. This sample was also put to use in a study of T cells in Graves' hyperthyroidism and ophthalmopathy.

This specimen consisted of peripheral blood mononuclear cells (PBMCs), obtained at new diagnosis, from a patient treated with antithyroid drugs. The sequence derives from a man between 35 and 55 years old with Graves disease. The rearrangement joins TRBV20-1 to TRBJ2-1; TRBD2 matches at 14 bases. The CDR3 DNA is TGCAGTGCTAGAAAAGGGACTAGCGGGAGTTATGAGCAGTTCTTC. Its protein product is CSARKGTSGSYEQFF.